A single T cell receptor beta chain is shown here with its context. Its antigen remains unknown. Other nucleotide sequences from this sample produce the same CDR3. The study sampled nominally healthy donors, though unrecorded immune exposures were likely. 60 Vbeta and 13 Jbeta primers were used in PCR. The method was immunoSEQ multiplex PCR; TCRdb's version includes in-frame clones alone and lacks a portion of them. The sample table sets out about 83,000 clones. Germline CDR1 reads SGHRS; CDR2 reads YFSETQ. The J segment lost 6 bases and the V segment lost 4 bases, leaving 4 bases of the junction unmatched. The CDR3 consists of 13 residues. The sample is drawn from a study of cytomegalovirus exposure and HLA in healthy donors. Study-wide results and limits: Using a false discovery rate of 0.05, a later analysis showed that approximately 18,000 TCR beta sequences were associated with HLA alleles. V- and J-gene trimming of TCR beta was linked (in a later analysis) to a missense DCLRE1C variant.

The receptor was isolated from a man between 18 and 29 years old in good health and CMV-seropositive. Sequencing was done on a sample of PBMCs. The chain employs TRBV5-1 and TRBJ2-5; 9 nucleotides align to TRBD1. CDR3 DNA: TGCGCCAGCAGCCGGGACAGGGCGCAGACCCAGTACTTC. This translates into CASSRDRAQTQYF.